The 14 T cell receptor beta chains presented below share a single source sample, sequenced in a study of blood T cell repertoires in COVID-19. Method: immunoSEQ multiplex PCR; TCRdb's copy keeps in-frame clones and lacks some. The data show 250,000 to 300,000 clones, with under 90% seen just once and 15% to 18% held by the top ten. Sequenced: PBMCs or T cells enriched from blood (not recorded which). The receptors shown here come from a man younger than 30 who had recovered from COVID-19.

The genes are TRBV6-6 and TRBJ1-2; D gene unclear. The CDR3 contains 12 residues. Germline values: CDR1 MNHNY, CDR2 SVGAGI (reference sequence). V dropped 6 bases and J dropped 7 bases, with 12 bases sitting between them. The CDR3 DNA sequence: TGTGCCAGCAGCCCTGGGGAGATTGGCTACACCTTC. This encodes CASSPGEIGYTF.

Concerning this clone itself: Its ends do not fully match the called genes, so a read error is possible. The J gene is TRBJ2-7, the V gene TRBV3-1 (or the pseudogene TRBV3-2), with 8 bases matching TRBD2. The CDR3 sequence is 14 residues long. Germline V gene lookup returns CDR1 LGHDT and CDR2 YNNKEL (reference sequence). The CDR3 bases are TGTGCAAGCAGCCGGGCGGGGGGCCGCCTCGAGCAGTACTTC. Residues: CASSRAGGRLEQYF.

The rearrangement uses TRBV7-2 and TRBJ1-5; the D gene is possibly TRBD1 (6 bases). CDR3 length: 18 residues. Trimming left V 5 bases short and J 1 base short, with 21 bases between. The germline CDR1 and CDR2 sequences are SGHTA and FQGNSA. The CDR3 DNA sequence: TGTGCCAGCAGCCCTATGGGGGGGCCAGGGGCAAGCAATCAGCCCCAGCATTTT. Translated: CASSPMGGPGASNQPQHF. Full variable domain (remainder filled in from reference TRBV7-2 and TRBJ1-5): GAGVSQSPSNKVTEKGKDVELRCDPISGHTALYWYRQSLGQGLEFLIYFQGNSAPDKSGLPSDRFSAERTGGSVSTLTIQRTQQEDSAVYLCASSPMGGPGASNQPQHFGDGTRLSIL.

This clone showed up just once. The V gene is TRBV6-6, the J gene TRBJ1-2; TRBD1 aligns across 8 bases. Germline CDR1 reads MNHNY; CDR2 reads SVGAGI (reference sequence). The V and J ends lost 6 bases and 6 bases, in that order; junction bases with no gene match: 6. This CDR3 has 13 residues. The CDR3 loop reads CASRGDRMDGYTF. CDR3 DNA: TGTGCCAGCAGGGGGGACAGGATGGATGGCTACACCTTC.

The CDR3: CASSQVTGVAKNIQYF. CDR3 DNA: TGTGCCAGCAGCCAAGTGACAGGGGTAGCCAAAAACATTCAGTACTTC. The genes are TRBV3-1 (or the pseudogene TRBV3-2) and TRBJ2-4; 8 positions agree with TRBD1. The length of the CDR3 is 16 residues. From germline, CDR1 is LGHDT and CDR2 YNNKEL (reference sequence). With 1 base clipped from V and 0 bases from J, the junction kept 2 bases outside the gene matches.

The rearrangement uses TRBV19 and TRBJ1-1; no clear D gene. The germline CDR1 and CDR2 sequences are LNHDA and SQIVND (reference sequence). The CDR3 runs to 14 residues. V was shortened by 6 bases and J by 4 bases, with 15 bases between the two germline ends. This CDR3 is CASRINGVSTEAFF. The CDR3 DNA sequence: TGTGCCAGTAGGATTAACGGGGTTTCCACTGAAGCTTTCTTT.

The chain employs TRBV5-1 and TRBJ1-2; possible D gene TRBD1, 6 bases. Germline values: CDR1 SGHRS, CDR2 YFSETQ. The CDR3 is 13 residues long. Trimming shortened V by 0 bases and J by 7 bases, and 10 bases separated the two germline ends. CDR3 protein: CASSLDYRVGYTF. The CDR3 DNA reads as TGCGCCAGCAGCTTGGATTACAGGGTTGGCTACACCTTC.

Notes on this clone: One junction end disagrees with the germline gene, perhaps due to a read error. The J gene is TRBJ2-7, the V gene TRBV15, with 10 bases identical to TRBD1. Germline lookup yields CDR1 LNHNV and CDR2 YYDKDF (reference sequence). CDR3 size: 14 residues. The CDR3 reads CATSRDRGLYEQYF. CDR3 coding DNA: TGTGCCACCAGTAGAGACAGGGGGCTTTACGAGCAGTACTTC.

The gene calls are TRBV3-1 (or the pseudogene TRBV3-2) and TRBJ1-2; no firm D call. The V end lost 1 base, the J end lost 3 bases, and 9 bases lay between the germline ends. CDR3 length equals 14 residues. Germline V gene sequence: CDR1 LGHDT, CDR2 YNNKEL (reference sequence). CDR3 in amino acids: CASSQGLLYYGYTF. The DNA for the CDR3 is TGTGCCAGCAGCCAAGGCCTACTGTACTATGGCTACACCTTC.

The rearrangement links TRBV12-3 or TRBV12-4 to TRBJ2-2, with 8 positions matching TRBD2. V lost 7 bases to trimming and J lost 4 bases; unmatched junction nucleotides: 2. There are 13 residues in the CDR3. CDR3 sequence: CASTLAGTGELFF. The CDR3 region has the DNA TGTGCCAGCACCCTAGCGGGCACCGGGGAGCTGTTTTTT.

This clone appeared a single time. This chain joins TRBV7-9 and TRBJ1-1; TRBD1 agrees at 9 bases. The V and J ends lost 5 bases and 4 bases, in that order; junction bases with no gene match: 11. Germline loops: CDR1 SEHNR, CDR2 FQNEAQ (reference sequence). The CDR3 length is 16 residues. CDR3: CASSQTGGAGSTEAFF. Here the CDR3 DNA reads TGTGCCAGCAGCCAGACAGGGGGAGCGGGGAGCACTGAAGCTTTCTTT. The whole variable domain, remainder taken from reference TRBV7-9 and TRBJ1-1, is DTGVSQNPRHKITKRGQNVTFRCDPISEHNRLYWYRQTLGQGPEFLTYFQNEAQLEKSRLLSDRFSAERPKGSFSTLEIQRTEQGDSAMYLCASSQTGGAGSTEAFFGQGTRLTVV.

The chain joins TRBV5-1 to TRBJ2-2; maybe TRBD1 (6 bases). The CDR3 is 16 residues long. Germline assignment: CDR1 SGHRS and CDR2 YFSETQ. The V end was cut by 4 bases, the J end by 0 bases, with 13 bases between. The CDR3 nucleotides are TGCGCCAGCAGCCTGGGGGCCAGAACGAACACCGGGGAGCTGTTTTTT. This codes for CASSLGARTNTGELFF.

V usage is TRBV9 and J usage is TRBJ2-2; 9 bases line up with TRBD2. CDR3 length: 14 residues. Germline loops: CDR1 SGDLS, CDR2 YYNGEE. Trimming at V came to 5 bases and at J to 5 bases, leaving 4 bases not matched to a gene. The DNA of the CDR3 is TGTGCCAGCAGAGGGACTAGCTTTACCGGGGAGCTGTTTTTT. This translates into CASRGTSFTGELFF.

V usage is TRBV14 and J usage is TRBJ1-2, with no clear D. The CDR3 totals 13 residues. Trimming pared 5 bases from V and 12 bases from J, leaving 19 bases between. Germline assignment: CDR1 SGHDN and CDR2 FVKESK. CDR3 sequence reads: CASSEVGRRSHTF. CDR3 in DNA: TGTGCCAGCAGCGAAGTAGGCAGGAGGTCTCACACCTTC.